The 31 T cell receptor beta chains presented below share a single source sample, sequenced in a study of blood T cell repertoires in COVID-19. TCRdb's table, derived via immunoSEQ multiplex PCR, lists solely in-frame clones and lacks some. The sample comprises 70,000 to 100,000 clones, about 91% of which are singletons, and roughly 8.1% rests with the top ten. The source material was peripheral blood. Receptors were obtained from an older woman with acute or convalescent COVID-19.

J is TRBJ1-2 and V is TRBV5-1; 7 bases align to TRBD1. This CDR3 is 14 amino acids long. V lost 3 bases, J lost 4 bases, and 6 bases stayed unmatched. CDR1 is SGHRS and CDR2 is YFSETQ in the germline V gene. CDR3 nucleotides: TGCGCCAGCAGCTCTCGAAACAGGGGCTATGGCTACACCTTC. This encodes CASSSRNRGYGYTF.

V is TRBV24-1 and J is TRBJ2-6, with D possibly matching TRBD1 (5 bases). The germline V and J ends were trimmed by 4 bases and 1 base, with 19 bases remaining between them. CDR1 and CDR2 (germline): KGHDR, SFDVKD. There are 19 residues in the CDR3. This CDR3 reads CATSDARVFIGSGANVLTF. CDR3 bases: TGTGCCACCAGTGACGCCAGGGTGTTCATTGGGTCTGGGGCCAACGTCCTGACTTTC.

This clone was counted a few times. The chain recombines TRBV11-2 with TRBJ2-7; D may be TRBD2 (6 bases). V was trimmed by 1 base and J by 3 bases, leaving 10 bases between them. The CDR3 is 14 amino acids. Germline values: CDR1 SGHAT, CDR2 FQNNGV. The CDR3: CASSLAGLSYEQYF. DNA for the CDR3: TGTGCCAGCAGCTTAGCGGGACTTAGCTACGAGCAGTACTTC.

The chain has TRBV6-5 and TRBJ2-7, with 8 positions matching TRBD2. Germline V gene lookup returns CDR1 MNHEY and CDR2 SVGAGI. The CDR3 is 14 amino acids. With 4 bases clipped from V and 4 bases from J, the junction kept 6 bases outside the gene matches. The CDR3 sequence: CASSLAAGGYEQYF. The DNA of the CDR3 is TGTGCCAGCAGTTTGGCGGCGGGGGGTTACGAGCAGTACTTC.

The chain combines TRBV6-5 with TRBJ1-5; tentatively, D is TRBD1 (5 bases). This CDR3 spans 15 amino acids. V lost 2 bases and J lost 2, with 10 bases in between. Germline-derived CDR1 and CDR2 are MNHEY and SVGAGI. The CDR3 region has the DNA TGTGCCAGCAGTTACAGGTCGGGGGGCAATCAGCCCCAGCATTTT. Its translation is CASSYRSGGNQPQHF.

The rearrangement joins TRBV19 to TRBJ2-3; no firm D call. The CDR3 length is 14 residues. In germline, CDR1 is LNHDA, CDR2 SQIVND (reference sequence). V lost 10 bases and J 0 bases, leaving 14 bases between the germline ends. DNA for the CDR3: TGTGCCACTCGGTACCTCGCGAGCACAGATACGCAGTATTTT. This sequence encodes CATRYLASTDTQYF.

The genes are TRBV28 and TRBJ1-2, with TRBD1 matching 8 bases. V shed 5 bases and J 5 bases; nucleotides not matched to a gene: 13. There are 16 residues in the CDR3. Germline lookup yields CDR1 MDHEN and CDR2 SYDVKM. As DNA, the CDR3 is TGTGCCAGCAGTCCCGGGGCGGGACAGGCGCTATATGGCTACACCTTC. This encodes CASSPGAGQALYGYTF.

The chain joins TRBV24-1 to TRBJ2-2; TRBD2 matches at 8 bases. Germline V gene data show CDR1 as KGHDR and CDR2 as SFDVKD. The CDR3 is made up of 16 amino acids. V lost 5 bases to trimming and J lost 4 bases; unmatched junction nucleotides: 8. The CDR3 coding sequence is TGTGCCACCAGTGGTGAGGGGACTAGAAGCACCGGGGAGCTGTTTTTT. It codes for CATSGEGTRSTGELFF.

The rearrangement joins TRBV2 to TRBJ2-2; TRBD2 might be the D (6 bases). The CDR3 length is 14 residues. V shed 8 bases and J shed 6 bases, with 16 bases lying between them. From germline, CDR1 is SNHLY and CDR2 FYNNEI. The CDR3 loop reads CASQGLSLAGELFF. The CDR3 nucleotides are TGTGCCAGCCAGGGACTTTCTCTCGCCGGGGAGCTGTTTTTT.

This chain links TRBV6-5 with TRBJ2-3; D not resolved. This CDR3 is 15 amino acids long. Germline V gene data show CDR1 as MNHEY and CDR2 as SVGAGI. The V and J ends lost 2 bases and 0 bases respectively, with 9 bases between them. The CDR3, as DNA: TGTGCCAGCAGTTACCGGCAGGCTAGCACAGATACGCAGTATTTT. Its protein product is CASSYRQASTDTQYF.

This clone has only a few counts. The CDR3 loop is CASSMAGQGWSPLHF. For the CDR3, the DNA is TGTGCCAGTTCTATGGCCGGACAGGGTTGGTCACCCCTCCACTTT. This chain links TRBV19 with TRBJ1-6; 8 bases agree with TRBD1. The CDR3 length is 15 residues. The junction had 13 bases not matched to a gene; V was cut back by 8 bases and J by 10 bases. Germline assignment: CDR1 LNHDA and CDR2 SQIVND (reference sequence).

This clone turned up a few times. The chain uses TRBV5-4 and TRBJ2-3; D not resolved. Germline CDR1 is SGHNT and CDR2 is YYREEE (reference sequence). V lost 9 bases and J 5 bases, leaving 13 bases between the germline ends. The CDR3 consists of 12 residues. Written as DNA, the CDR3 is TGTGCCACCGTGAGTGAAAAAGATACGCAGTATTTT. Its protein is CATVSEKDTQYF.

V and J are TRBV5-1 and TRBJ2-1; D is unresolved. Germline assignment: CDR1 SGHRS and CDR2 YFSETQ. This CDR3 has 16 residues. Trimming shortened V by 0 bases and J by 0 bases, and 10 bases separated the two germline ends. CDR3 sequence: CASSLVTTNSYNEQFF. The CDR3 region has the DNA TGCGCCAGCAGCTTGGTTACTACGAACTCCTACAATGAGCAGTTCTTC.

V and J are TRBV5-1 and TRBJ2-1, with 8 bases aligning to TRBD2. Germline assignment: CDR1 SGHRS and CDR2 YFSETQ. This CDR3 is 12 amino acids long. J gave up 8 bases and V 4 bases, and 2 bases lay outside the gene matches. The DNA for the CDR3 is TGCGCCAGCAGCCCGGGGGGGTATGAGCAGTTCTTC. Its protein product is CASSPGGYEQFF.

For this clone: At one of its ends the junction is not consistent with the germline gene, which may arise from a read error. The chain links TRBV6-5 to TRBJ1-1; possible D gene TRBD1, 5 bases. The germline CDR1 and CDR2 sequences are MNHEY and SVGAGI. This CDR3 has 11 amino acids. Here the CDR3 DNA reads TGTGCCAGCAAAGTTAGGGGATCCTACATCTTT. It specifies CASKVRGSYIF.

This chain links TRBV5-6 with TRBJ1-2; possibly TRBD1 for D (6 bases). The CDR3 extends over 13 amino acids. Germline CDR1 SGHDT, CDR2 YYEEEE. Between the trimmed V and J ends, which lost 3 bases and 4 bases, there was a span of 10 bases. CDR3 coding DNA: TGTGCCAGCAGCTCGACAGGCTCCTATGGCTACACCTTC. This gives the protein CASSSTGSYGYTF.

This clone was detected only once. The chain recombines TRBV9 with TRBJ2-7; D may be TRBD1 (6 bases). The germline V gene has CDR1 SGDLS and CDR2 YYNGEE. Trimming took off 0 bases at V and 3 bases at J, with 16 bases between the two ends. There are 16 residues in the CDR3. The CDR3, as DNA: TGTGCCAGCAGCGTAGTCTATTACAGGGCCAACTACGAGCAGTACTTC. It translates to CASSVVYYRANYEQYF.

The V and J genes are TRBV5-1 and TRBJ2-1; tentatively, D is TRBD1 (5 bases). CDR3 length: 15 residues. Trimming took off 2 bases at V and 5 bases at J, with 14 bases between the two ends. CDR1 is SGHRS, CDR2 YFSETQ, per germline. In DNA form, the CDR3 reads TGCGCCAGCAGCTTAGGGTACGGACACCACAATGAGCAGTTCTTC. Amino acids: CASSLGYGHHNEQFF.

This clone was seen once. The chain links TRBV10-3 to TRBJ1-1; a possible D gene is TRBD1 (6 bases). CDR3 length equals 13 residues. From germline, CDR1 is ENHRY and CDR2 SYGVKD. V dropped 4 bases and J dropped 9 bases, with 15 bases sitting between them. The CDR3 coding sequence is TGTGCCATCAGTGGACAGGAAAAGGTTAAAGCTTTCTTT. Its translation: CAISGQEKVKAFF.

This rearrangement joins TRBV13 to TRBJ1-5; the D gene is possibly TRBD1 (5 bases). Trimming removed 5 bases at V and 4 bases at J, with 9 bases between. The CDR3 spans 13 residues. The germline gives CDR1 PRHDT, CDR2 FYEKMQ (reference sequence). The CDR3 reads CASSAGGNQPQHF. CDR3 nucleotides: TGTGCCAGCAGCGCGGGGGGGAATCAGCCCCAGCATTTT.

CDR3 protein: CASSQRTGSNQPQHF. As DNA, the CDR3 is TGTGCCAGCTCACAAAGGACAGGTAGCAATCAGCCCCAGCATTTT. This chain uses TRBV18 with TRBJ1-5; 7 positions match TRBD1. The germline gives CDR1 KGHSH, CDR2 LQKENI. The CDR3 is made up of 15 amino acids. V was clipped by 4 bases and J by 0 bases; unmatched bases: 3.

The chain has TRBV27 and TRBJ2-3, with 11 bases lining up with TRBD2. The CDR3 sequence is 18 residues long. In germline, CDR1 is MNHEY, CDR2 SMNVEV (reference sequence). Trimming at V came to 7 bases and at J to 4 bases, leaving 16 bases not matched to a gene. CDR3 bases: TGTGCCAGCACCCCCACGCGGATAGCGGGAGGGGGCCCAGATACGCAGTATTTT. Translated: CASTPTRIAGGGPDTQYF.

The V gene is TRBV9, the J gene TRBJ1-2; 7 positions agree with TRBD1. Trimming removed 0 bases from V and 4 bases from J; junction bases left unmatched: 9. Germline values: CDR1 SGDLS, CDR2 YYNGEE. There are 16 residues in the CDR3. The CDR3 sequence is CASSVGFLGTVYGYTF. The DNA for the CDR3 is TGTGCCAGCAGCGTAGGTTTCCTCGGGACAGTCTATGGCTACACCTTC.

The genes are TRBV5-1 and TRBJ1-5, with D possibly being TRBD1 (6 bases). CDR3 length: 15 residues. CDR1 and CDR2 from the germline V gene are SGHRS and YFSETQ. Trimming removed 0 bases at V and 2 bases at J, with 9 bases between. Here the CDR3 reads CASSLEGVGNQPQHF. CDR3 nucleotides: TGCGCCAGCAGCTTGGAGGGGGTCGGCAATCAGCCCCAGCATTTT.

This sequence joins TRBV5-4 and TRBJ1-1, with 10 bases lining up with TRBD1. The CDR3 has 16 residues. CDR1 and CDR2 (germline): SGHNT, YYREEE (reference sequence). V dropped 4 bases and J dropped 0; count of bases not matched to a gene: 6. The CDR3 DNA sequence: TGTGCCAGCAGCCCAGGACAGGGGGGAATGAACACTGAAGCTTTCTTT. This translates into CASSPGQGGMNTEAFF.

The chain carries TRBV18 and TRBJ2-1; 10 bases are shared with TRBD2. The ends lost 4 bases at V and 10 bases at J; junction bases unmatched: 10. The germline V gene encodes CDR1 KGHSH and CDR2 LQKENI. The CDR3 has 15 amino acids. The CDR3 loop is CASSLMERGGREQFF. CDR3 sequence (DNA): TGTGCCAGCTCACTGATGGAGCGGGGGGGCCGAGAGCAGTTCTTC.

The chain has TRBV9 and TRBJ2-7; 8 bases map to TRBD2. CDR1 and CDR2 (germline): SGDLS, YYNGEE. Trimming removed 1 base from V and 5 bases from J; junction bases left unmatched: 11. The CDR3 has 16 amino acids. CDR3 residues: CASSVWAGGSPDEQYF. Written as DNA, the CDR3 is TGTGCCAGCAGCGTATGGGCGGGAGGCTCCCCTGACGAGCAGTACTTC.

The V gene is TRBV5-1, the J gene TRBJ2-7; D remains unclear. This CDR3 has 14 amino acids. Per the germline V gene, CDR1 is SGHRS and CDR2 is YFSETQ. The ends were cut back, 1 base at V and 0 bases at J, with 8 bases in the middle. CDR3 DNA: TGCGCCAGCAGCTTGCCTGCCGGCTCCTACGAGCAGTACTTC. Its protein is CASSLPAGSYEQYF.

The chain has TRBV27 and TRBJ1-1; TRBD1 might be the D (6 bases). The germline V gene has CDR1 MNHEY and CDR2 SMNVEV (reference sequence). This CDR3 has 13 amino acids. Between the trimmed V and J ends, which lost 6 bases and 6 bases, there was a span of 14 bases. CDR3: CASSQDRFAEAFF. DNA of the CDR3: TGTGCCAGCAGCCAAGACAGGTTTGCTGAAGCTTTCTTT.

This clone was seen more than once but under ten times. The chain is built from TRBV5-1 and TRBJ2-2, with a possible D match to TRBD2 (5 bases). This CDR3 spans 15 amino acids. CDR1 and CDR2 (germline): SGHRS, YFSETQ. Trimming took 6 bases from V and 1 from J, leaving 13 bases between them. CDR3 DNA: TGCGCCAGCAAGGATATAAGCGGGAACACCGGGGAGCTGTTTTTT. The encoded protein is CASKDISGNTGELFF.

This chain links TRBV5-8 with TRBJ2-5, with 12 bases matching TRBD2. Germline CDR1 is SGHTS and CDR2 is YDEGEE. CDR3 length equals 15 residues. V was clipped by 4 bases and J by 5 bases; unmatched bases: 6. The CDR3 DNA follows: TGTGCCAGCAGCGCAGGGACTAGCGGGTTGGAGACCCAGTACTTC. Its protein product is CASSAGTSGLETQYF.